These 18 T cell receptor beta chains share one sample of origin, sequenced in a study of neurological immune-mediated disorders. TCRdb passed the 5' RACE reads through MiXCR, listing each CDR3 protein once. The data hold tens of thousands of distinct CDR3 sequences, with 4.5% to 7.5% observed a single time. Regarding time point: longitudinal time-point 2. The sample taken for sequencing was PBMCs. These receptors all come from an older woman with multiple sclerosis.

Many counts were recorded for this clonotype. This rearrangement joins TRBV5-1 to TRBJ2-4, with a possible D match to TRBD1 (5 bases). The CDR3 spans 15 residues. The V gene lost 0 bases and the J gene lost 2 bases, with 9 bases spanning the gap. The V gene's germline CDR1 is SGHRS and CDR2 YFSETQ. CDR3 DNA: TGCGCCAGCAGCTTGGGGGGCCGGACCAAAAACATTCAGTACTTC. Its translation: CASSLGGRTKNIQYF.

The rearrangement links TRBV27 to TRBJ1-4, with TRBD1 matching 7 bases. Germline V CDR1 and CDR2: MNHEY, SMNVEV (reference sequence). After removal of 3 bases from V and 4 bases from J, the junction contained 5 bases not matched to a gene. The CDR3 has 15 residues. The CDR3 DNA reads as TGTGCCAGCAGTTTGGCAGGGGGTTTTAATGAAAAACTGTTTTTT. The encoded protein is CASSLAGGFNEKLFF.

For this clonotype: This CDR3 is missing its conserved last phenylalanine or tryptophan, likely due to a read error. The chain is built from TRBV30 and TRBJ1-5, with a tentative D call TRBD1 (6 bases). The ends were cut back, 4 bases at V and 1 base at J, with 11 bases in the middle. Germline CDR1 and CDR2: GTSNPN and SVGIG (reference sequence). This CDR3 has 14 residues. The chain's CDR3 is CAWNRGHSNQPQHL. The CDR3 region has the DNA TGTGCCTGGAATCGGGGACACAGCAATCAGCCCCAGCATCTT.

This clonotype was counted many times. The CDR3 DNA reads as TGTGCCAGCAGCTTAGAAAGGGGGGCCTCCTACGAGCAGTACTTC. Its protein product is CASSLERGASYEQYF. The chain has TRBV7-8 and TRBJ2-7; tentatively, D is TRBD1 or TRBD2 (6 bases each). Trimming stripped 1 base from V and 0 bases from J, with 10 bases between. The germline V gene encodes CDR1 SGHVS and CDR2 FQNEAQ. CDR3 length: 15 residues.

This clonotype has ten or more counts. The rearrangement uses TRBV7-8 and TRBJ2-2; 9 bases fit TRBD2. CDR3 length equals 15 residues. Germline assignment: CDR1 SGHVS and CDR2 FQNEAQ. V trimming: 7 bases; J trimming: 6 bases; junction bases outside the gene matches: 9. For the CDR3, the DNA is TGTGCCAGCATTGGGTGGACTAGCGCGGCCGGGGAGCTGTTTTTT. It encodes CASIGWTSAAGELFF.

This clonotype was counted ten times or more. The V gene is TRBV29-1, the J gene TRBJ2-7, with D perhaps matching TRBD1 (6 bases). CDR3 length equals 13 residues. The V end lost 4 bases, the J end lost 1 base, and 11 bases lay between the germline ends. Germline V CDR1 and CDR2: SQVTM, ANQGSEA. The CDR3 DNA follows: TGCAGCGTTGGTCCGACAGGATCCTACGAGCAGTACTTC. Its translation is CSVGPTGSYEQYF.

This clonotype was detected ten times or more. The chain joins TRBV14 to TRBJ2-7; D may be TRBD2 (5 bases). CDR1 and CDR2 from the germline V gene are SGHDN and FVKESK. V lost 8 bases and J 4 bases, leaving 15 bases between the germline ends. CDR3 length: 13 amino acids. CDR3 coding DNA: TGTGCCAGCGGAGGTGCCTCCCCTTACGAGCAGTACTTC. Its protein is CASGGASPYEQYF.

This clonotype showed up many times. This CDR3 reads CASSVQPGTLAKNIQYF. CDR3 nucleotides: TGCGCCAGCAGCGTACAACCGGGAACCCTAGCCAAAAACATTCAGTACTTC. The rearrangement links TRBV5-1 to TRBJ2-4, with a weak D call TRBD2 (5 bases). Trimming left V 4 bases short and J 0 bases short, with 17 bases between. Per the germline V gene, CDR1 is SGHRS and CDR2 is YFSETQ. The CDR3 runs to 17 residues.

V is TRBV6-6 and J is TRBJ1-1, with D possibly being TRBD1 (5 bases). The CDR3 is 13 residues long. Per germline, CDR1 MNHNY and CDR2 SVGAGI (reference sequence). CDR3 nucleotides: TGTTCCATTTCAGGACACATGAGCACTGAAGCTTTCTTT. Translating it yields CSISGHMSTEAFF.

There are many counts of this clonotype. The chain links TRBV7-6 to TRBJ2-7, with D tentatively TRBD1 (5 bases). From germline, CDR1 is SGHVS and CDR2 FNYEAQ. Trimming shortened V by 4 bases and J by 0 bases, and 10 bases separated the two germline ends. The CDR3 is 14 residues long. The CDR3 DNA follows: TGTGCCAGCAGCTCGGGCAGGGACTCCTACGAGCAGTACTTC. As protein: CASSSGRDSYEQYF. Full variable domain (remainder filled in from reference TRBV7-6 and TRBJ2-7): GAGVSQSPRYKVTKRGQDVALRCDPISGHVSLYWYRQALGQGPEFLTYFNYEAQQDKSGLPNDRFSAERPEGSISTLTIQRTEQRDSAMYRCASSSGRDSYEQYFGPGTRLTVT.

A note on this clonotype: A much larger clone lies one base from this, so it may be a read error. For the CDR3, the DNA is TGTTCCAGCAGCCGGACAGGCAATAGCAATCAGCCCCAGCATTTT. Its protein product is CSSSRTGNSNQPQHF. The chain couples TRBV5-5 to TRBJ1-5; TRBD1 matches at 7 bases. Germline V gene sequence: CDR1 SGHKS, CDR2 YYEKEE (reference sequence). This CDR3 is 15 amino acids long.

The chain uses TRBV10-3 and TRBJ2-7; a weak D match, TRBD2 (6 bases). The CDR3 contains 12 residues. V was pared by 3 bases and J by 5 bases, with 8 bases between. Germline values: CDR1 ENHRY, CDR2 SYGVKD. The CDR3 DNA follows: TGTGCCATCAGTGAAACGGGGGACGAGCAGTACTTC. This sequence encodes CAISETGDEQYF.

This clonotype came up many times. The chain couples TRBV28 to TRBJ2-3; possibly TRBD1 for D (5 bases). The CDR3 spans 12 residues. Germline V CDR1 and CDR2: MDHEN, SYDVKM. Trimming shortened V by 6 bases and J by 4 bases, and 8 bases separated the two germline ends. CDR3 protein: CASSQGPDTQYF. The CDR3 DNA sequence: TGTGCCAGCAGCCAGGGCCCAGATACGCAGTATTTT.

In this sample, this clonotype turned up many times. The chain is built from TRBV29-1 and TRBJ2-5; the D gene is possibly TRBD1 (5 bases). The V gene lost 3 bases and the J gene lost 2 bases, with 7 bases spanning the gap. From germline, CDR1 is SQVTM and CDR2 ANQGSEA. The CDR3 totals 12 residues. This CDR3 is CSVDRAQETQYF. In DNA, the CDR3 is TGCAGCGTTGACAGGGCACAAGAGACCCAGTACTTC. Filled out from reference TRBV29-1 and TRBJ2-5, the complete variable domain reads SAVISQKPSRDICQRGTSLTIQCQVDSQVTMMFWYRQQPGQSLTLIATANQGSEATYESGFVIDKFPISRPNLTFSTLTVSNMSPEDSSIYLCSVDRAQETQYFGPGTRLLVL.

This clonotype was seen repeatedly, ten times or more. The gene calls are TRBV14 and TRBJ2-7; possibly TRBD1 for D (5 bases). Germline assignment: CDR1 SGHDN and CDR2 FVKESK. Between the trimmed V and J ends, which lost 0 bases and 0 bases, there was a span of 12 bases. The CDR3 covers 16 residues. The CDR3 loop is CASSQERQLSSYEQYF. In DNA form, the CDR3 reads TGTGCCAGCAGCCAAGAGAGACAGCTTAGCTCCTACGAGCAGTACTTC.

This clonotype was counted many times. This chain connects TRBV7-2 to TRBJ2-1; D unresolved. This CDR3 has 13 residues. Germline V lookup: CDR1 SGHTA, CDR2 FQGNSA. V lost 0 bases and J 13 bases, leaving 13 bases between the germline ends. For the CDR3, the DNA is TGTGCCAGCAGCTTAGCGCCCACAGACGTACAGTTCTTC. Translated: CASSLAPTDVQFF.

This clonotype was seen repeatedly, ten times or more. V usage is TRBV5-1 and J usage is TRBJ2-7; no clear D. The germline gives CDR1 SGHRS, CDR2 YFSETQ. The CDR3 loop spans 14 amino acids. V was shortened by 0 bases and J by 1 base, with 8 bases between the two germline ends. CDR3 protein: CASSLAQASYEQYF. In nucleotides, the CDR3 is TGCGCCAGCAGCTTGGCCCAGGCTTCCTACGAGCAGTACTTC.

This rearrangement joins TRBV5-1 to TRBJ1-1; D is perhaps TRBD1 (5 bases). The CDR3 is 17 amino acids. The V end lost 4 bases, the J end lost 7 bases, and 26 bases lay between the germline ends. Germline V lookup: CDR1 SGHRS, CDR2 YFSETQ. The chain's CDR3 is CASSTLPPPAGTDEAFF. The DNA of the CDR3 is TGCGCCAGCAGCACCCTGCCCCCACCCGCAGGGACCGATGAAGCTTTCTTT.